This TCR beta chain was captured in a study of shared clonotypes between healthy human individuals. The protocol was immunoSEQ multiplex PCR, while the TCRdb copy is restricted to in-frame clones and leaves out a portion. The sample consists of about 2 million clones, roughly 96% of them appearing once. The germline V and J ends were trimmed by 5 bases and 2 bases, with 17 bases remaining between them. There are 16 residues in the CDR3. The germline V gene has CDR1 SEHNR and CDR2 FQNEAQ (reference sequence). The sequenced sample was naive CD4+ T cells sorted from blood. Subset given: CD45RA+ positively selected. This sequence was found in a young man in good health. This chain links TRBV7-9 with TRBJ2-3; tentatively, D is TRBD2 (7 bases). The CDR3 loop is CASSPGGQLLTDTQYF. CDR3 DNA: TGTGCCAGCAGCCCGGGGGGACAACTTCTCACAGATACGCAGTATTTT.